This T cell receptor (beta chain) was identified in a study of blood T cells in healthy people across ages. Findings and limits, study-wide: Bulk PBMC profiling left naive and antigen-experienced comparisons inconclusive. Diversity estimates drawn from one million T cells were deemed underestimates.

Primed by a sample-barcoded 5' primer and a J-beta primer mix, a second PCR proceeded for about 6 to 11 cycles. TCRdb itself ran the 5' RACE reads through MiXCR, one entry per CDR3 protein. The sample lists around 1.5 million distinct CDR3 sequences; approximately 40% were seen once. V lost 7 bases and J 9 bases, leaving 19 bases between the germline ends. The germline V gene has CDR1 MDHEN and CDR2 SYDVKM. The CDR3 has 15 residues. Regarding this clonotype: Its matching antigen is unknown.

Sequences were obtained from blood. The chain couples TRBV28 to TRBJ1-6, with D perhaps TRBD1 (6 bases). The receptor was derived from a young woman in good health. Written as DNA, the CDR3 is TGTGCCAGCATGGTGTCAGGGGCCAGTTTTTCACCCCTCCACTTT. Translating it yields CASMVSGASFSPLHF.